A selection of T cell receptor beta chains follows, all from one sample in a study of beta chain features in type 1 diabetes. Measured with immunoSEQ multiplex PCR; TCRdb has only the in-frame clones, and not every one. Here the sample spans 130,000 or so clones, about 8.7% being singletons. What was sequenced was central memory CD4+ T cells from blood. These receptors all stem from a young man in good health. CDR3s include the opening cysteine and the closing phenylalanine or tryptophan. The D gene is left open where the match is weak. Not every row has a clone size; where given, it reads once, few, many or a size class.

j_call d_call v_call clone_size cdr3_nt cdr3_aa
TRBJ2-2 TRBD1 TRBV4-2 . TGTGCCAGCAGCCAAGATATTAACAGGGGGACCGGGGAGCTGTTTTTT CASSQDINRGTGELFF
TRBJ2-7 . TRBV2 few TGTGCCAGCAGCAAGGGTCGAGAGGGCTACGAGCAGTACTTC CASSKGREGYEQYF
TRBJ2-3 TRBD1 TRBV14 . TGTGCCAGCAGCCGGGACAGCCTCACAGATACGCAGTATTTT CASSRDSLTDTQYF
TRBJ1-2 TRBD1 TRBV18 few TGTGCCAGCTCGGGACAGGGAATTGGCTACACCTTC CASSGQGIGYTF
TRBJ1-1 . TRBV2 . TGTGCCAGCAGTGAAGAGGCAGCGGCGAACACTGAAGCTTTCTTT CASSEEAAANTEAFF
TRBJ1-1 TRBD1 TRBV30 few TGTGCCTGGGGACAGGGGAAGGGGGGCACTGAAGCTTTCTTT CAWGQGKGGTEAFF
TRBJ2-5 TRBD1 TRBV6-6 few TGTGCCAGCAGTTACTCCGGGACAGACCAAGAGACCCAGTACTTC CASSYSGTDQETQYF
TRBJ2-5 . TRBV25-1 . TGTGCCAGCAGTGACAGGGGTACTCAAGAGACCCAGTACTTC CASSDRGTQETQYF
TRBJ1-6 . TRBV9 few TGTGCCAGCAGCGTAGGCGGAGGGGAAGGCAATTCACCCCTCCACTTT CASSVGGGEGNSPLHF
TRBJ2-1 . TRBV11-2 . TGTGCCAGCAGCTCCGGGCGGGCTGGTTCCAATGAGCAGTTCTTC CASSSGRAGSNEQFF
TRBJ2-1 TRBD1 TRBV7-6 few TGTGCCAGCAGCCAAGGGACAGGGGGCGGTTATGAGCAGTTCTTC CASSQGTGGGYEQFF
TRBJ2-7 TRBD2 TRBV28 few TGTGCCAGCAGCCCCCGACTAGCGGGGGGCTACGAGCAGTACTTC CASSPRLAGGYEQYF
TRBJ2-7 TRBD2 TRBV4-1 few TGCGCCAGCAGCCAAGGGGGGGCTAGCGGGGGATACGAGCAGTACTTC CASSQGGASGGYEQYF
TRBJ2-1 TRBD1 TRBV19 few TGTGCCAGTAGCTGGACAGGGCGCTACAATGAGCAGTTCTTC CASSWTGRYNEQFF
TRBJ1-4 TRBD1 TRBV7-9 few TGTGCCAGCAGCTACGGACAGGGGAAAAAAACTAATGAAAAACTGTTTTTT CASSYGQGKKTNEKLFF
TRBJ2-1 TRBD1 TRBV7-3 . TGTGCCAGCAGCTTAGAGGGGGCAGTCTACAATGAGCAGTTCTTC CASSLEGAVYNEQFF
TRBJ1-5 . TRBV28 few TGTGCCAGCAGTTTCTATCAGCCCCAGCATTTT CASSFYQPQHF
TRBJ2-1 TRBD2 TRBV18 . TGTGCCAGCTCACCCCTACTAGCGGGGGCCTACAATGAGCAGTTCTTC CASSPLLAGAYNEQFF
TRBJ1-6 . TRBV11-2 . TGTGCCAGCAGCTTTGAAGGGAGAGCCCTCCACTTT CASSFEGRALHF
TRBJ2-3 TRBD2 TRBV5-4 . TGTGCCAGCAGCACCGGACTAGCGGGTACGCAGTATTTT CASSTGLAGTQYF
TRBJ2-2 TRBD1 TRBV19 . TGTGCCACCAACTTAAGGGCCAGGGGGCCGAACACCGGGGAGCTGTTTTTT CATNLRARGPNTGELFF
TRBJ2-1 TRBD2 TRBV9 . TGTGCCAGCAGCGTAGGACTAGCGGGGGGGCAGACCTACAATGAGCAGTTCTTC CASSVGLAGGQTYNEQFF
TRBJ1-6 . TRBV2 . TGTGCCAGCAGCCCACAGGGAGGGAGTGATAATTCACCCCTCCACTTT CASSPQGGSDNSPLHF
TRBJ2-7 . TRBV14 many TGTGCCAGCAACCTAAGTCCCGCCGACGAGCAGTACTTC CASNLSPADEQYF
TRBJ2-1 TRBD2 TRBV19 . TGTGCCAGTAGAAGAAGACTAGCGGGGGGAGGTAATGAGCAGTTCTTC CASRRRLAGGGNEQFF
TRBJ2-2 . TRBV2 few TGTGCCAGCCGGAGAGGCGGGACCGGGGAGCTGTTTTTT CASRRGGTGELFF
TRBJ1-4 . TRBV19 . TGTGCCAGTAGTTTTACAGGGACCAATGAAAAACTGTTTTTT CASSFTGTNEKLFF
TRBJ1-5 . TRBV18 many TGTGCCAGCTCACCCGGTTCGATGGATCAGCCCCAGCATTTT CASSPGSMDQPQHF
TRBJ2-1 . TRBV11-3 . TGTGCCAGCAGCTTAGGTGGGCCCTACAATGAGCAGTTCTTC CASSLGGPYNEQFF
TRBJ2-7 TRBD2 TRBV6-1 . TGTGCCAGCAGAGGACTAGCGGTACCCTACGAGCAGTACTTC CASRGLAVPYEQYF
TRBJ1-6 TRBD1 TRBV19 . TGTGCCAGTAGTATTGGACAGGTGAATTCACCCCTCCACTTT CASSIGQVNSPLHF
TRBJ2-5 . TRBV29-1 . TGCAGCGTCGACAGAGGACAGATTGGATTTGGGGAGACCCAGTACTTC CSVDRGQIGFGETQYF
TRBJ2-3 . TRBV9 few TGTGCCAGCAGCCGGGGCACAGATACGCAGTATTTT CASSRGTDTQYF
TRBJ1-1 . TRBV5-4 . TGTGCCAGCAGCCTCCCGGGACATAAGAACACTGAAGCTTTCTTT CASSLPGHKNTEAFF
TRBJ2-1 TRBD1 TRBV18 . TGTGCCAGCTCACCAAGGACAGGGGGCGCTGATGAGCAGTTCTTC CASSPRTGGADEQFF
TRBJ2-7 . TRBV5-1 few TGCGCCAGCAGCTTGACAGGGCTCTACGAGCAGTACTTC CASSLTGLYEQYF
TRBJ1-4 . TRBV14 many TGTGCCAGCAGCCCGAACAGGGATGAAAAACTGTTTTTT CASSPNRDEKLFF
TRBJ2-7 TRBD1 TRBV6-5 . TGTGCCAGCAGTTCCGGGACAGGCTACGAGCAGTACTTC CASSSGTGYEQYF
TRBJ2-7 TRBD2 TRBV19 few TGTGCCAGTAGTATCCAGCGGGGGCACGAGCAGTACTTC CASSIQRGHEQYF
TRBJ2-5 . TRBV5-1 . TGCGCCAGCAGCTTGGGGGAGAGGGAGACCCAGTACTTC CASSLGERETQYF
TRBJ2-1 . TRBV14 . TGTGCCAGCAGCCAAGATGGAGGGGTAGGGTACAATGAGCAGTTCTTC CASSQDGGVGYNEQFF
TRBJ2-7 . TRBV7-2 . TGTGCCAGCAGCTGGAGGGTTTACGAGCAGTACTTC CASSWRVYEQYF
TRBJ1-4 . TRBV18 few TGTGCCAGCTCAACCAACACGCTCTCTAATGAAAAACTGTTTTTT CASSTNTLSNEKLFF
TRBJ2-7 . TRBV5-1 . TGCGCCAGCAGCTTGTTCGGCTCCTACGAGCAGTACTTC CASSLFGSYEQYF
TRBJ2-3 TRBD2 TRBV11-2 . TGTGCCAGCAGCCCAGGGTTCCTAGCGGGGGGAACAGATACGCAGTATTTT CASSPGFLAGGTDTQYF
TRBJ2-1 TRBD2 TRBV4-1 . TGCGCCAGCAGCCAAGATGCTAGCGGGGGGGCCAGAGAGCAGTTCTTC CASSQDASGGAREQFF